This T cell receptor beta chain was documented in a study of early T cells in non-severe SARS-CoV-2 infection. Overall study context: Bulk RNA taken from unsorted whole blood was sequenced, leaving chains unpaired.

Each cDNA molecule carried a unique molecular identifier. TCRdb independently ran MiXCR on the 5' RACE reads; one entry per CDR3 protein. The sample carries 50,000 to 60,000 distinct CDR3 sequences, 7.5% to 9.5% recorded once. Study-level points and caveats: Lookups in VDJdb leaned toward anti-spike CD8 responses and missed private and CD4 specificities.

Details on this clonotype: What it binds is not known.

V lost 4 bases and J 5 bases, leaving 17 bases between the germline ends. Germline lookup yields CDR1 LGHDT and CDR2 YNNKEL (reference sequence). The CDR3 is 16 residues long. The sample here was whole blood, taken at baseline. The rearrangement joins TRBV3-1 to TRBJ2-2, with D hard to call. The sequence came from an adult who was a healthcare worker with PCR-confirmed SARS-CoV-2 infection or an uninfected control (not recorded which). This CDR3 is CASSPLQDGPTGELFF. The CDR3 DNA is TGTGCCAGCAGCCCCCTTCAAGACGGCCCAACCGGGGAGCTGTTTTTT.